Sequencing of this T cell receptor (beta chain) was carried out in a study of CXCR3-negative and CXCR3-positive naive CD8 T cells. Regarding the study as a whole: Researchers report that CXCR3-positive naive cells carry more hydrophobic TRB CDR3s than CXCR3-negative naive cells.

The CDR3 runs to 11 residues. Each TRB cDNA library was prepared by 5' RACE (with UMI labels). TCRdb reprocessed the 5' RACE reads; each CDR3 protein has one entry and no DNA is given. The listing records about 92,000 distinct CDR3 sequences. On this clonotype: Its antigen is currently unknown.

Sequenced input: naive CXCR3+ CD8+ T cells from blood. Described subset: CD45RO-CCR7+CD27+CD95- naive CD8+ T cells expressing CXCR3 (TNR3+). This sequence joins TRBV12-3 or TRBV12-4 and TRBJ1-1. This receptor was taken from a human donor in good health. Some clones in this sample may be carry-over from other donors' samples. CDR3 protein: CASRTSGAAFF.